This TCR beta chain appears in the sequencing data of a study of breast tumors, draining lymph nodes, adjacent tissues. About this clonotype: Antigen: not known.

General observations from the study: Luminal-like breast cancer showed significantly greater tumor-nontumor repertoire similarity than basal-like breast cancer did.

Using its own MiXCR run on the multiplex PCR reads, TCRdb lists one record per CDR3 protein. The sample has 11,000 to 15,000 distinct CDR3 sequences, approximately 50% seen once; the top ten hold 30%. The V and J ends lost 8 bases and 3 bases, in that order; junction bases with no gene match: 8. From germline, CDR1 is SQVTM and CDR2 ANQGSEA. The CDR3 has 13 amino acids. The source is a female donor with breast cancer. Some clones in this sample may be carry-over from other donors' samples. The sample comprised tumor-adjacent breast tissue. V and J are TRBV29-1 and TRBJ2-7; 9 nucleotides agree with TRBD1. CDR3 coding DNA: TGCAGCTTCCGGACAGGGGTTTTCTACGAGCAGTACTTC. This translates into CSFRTGVFYEQYF.